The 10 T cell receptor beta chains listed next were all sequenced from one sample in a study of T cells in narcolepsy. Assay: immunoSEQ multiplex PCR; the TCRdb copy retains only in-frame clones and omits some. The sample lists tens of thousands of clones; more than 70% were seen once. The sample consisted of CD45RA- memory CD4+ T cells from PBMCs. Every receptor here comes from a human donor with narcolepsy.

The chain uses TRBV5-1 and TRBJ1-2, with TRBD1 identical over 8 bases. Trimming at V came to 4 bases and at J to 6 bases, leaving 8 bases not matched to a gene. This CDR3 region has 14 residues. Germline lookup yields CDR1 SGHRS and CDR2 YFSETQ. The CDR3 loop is CASSAQRDRNGYTF. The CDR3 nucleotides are TGCGCCAGCAGCGCGCAACGGGACAGGAATGGCTACACCTTC. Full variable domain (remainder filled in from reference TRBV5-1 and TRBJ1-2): KAGVTQTPRYLIKTRGQQVTLSCSPISGHRSVSWYQQTPGQGLQFLFEYFSETQRNKGNFPGRFSGRQFSNSRSEMNVSTLELGDSALYLCASSAQRDRNGYTFGSGTRLTVV.

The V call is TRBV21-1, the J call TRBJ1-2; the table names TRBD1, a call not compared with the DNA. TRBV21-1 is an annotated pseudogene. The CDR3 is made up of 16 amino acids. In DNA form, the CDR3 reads TGTGCCAGCAGACCGTTTGGGACAGGGGAGTCCTATGGCTACACCTTC. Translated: CASRPFGTGESYGYTF.

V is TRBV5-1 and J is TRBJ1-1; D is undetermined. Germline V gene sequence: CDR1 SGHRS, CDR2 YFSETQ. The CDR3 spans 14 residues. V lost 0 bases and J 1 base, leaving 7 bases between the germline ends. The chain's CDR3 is CASSLVSANTEAFF. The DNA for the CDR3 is TGCGCCAGCAGCTTGGTGAGTGCGAACACTGAAGCTTTCTTT.

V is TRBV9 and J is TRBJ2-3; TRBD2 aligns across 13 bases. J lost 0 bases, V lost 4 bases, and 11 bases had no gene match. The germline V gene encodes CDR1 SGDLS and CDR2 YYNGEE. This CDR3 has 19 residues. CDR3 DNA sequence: TGTGCCAGCAGCCCAAGACTAGCGGGAGGTGGTGGTAGCACAGATACGCAGTATTTT. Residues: CASSPRLAGGGGSTDTQYF.

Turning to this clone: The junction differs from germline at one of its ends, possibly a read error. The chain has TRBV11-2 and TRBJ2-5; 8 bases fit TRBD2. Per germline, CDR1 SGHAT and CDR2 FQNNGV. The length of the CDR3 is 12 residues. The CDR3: CASSSGREAVDF. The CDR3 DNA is TGTGCCAGCAGCTCGGGGCGGGAGGCCGTGGACTTC.

The CDR3, as DNA: TGTGCCAGCAGGGGGACTAGGCCGGGGGGGCAGTATTTT. Its translation: CASRGTRPGGQYF. The J gene is TRBJ2-3, the V gene TRBV2, with 8 bases aligning to TRBD2. Trimming removed 6 bases from V and 11 bases from J; junction bases left unmatched: 10. In germline, CDR1 is SNHLY, CDR2 FYNNEI. The CDR3 extends over 13 amino acids.

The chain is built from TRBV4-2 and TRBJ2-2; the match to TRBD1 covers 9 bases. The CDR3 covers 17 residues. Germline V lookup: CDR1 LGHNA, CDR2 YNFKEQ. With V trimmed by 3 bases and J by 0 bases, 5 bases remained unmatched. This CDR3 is CASSQEGQGANTGELFF. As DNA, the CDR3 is TGTGCCAGCAGCCAGGAGGGACAGGGTGCGAACACCGGGGAGCTGTTTTTT.

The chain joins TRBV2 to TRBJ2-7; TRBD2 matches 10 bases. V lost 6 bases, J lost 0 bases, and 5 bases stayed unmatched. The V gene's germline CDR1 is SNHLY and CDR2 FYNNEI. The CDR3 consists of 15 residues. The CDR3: CASSVASGSSYEQYF. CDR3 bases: TGTGCCAGCAGCGTCGCTAGCGGGAGCTCCTACGAGCAGTACTTC.

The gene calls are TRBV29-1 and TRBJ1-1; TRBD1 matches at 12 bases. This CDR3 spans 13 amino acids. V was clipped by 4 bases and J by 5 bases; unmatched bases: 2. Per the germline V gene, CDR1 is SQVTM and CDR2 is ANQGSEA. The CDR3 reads CSVAGQGATEAFF. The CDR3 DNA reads TGCAGCGTTGCGGGACAGGGGGCGACTGAAGCTTTCTTT. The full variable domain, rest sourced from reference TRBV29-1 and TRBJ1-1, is SAVISQKPSRDICQRGTSLTIQCQVDSQVTMMFWYRQQPGQSLTLIATANQGSEATYESGFVIDKFPISRPNLTFSTLTVSNMSPEDSSIYLCSVAGQGATEAFFGQGTRLTVV.

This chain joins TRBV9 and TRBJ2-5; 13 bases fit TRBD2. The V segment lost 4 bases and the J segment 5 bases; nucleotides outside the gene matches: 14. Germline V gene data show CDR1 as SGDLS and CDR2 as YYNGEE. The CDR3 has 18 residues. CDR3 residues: CASSPGLAGNLAGETQYF. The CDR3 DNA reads TGTGCCAGCAGCCCGGGACTAGCGGGAAACCTAGCTGGGGAGACCCAGTACTTC.